Reported below is one T cell receptor (beta chain). Looked up from germline, CDR1 is SGHRS and CDR2 is YFSETQ. The V gene lost 1 base and the J gene lost 3 bases, with 7 bases spanning the gap. The CDR3 runs to 14 residues. The data belong to a study of identical twins. TCRdb redid the calling of the 5' RACE reads with MiXCR, one entry per CDR3 protein. The sample consists of roughly 260,000 distinct CDR3 sequences, around 15% of them appearing once. The chain combines TRBV5-1 with TRBJ2-2; the D gene could be TRBD1 or TRBD2 (5 bases each). The TCR comes from a woman aged 18-29 years in good health. The sample taken for sequencing was memory (CD45RO+) T cells sorted from blood. The CDR3 DNA sequence: TGCGCCAGCAGCTTGCAGGGAGACACCGGGGAGCTGTTTTTT. It specifies CASSLQGDTGELFF.